Below, 23 T cell receptor beta chains from the same sample are listed, as sequenced in a study of CD8 T cells in ankylosing spondylitis. TCRdb re-called the 5' RACE reads with MiXCR, one entry per CDR3 protein. The sample includes about 96,000 distinct CDR3 sequences, 7.5% to 9% of them seen just once. What was sequenced was blood, either unsorted or a sorted T cell fraction (not recorded which). Receptors originate from a male donor with ankylosing spondylitis or in good health (not recorded which).

This clonotype was detected only a few times. The V gene is TRBV28, the J gene TRBJ2-5, with D unclear. The CDR3 has 12 amino acids. Germline CDR1 MDHEN, CDR2 SYDVKM. Trimming pared 5 bases from V and 5 bases from J, leaving 9 bases between. CDR3 protein: CASSGLFETQYF. CDR3 DNA: TGTGCCAGCAGTGGGCTCTTCGAGACCCAGTACTTC.

This clonotype showed up many times. The gene calls are TRBV20-1 and TRBJ2-3; either TRBD1 or TRBD2 may supply D (5 bases each). Deletions cut 1 base from V and 1 base from J, with 15 bases between. The length of the CDR3 is 16 residues. Germline V lookup: CDR1 DFQATT, CDR2 SNEGSKA (reference sequence). The CDR3 DNA follows: TGCAGTGCTAGAGGAGGGGAAGCGTCTCGCACAGATACGCAGTATTTT. Translated, it gives CSARGGEASRTDTQYF.

This clonotype was seen many times. The chain combines TRBV29-1 with TRBJ2-1, with 10 bases matching TRBD2. This CDR3 has 14 amino acids. Trimming removed 4 bases from V and 3 bases from J; junction bases left unmatched: 3. CDR1 and CDR2 from the germline V gene are SQVTM and ANQGSEA. CDR3 sequence reads: CSVAAGGFYNEQFF. In DNA form, the CDR3 reads TGCAGCGTTGCAGCGGGGGGGTTCTACAATGAGCAGTTCTTC.

The table lists this clonotype with a few counts. V is TRBV24-1 and J is TRBJ2-1; 7 nucleotides match TRBD2. The germline gives CDR1 KGHDR, CDR2 SFDVKD. CDR3 length: 12 amino acids. J lost 12 bases, V lost 1 base, and 2 bases had no gene match. CDR3 region: CATSDFGGGQFF. CDR3 sequence (DNA): TGTGCCACCAGTGATTTTGGGGGGGGGCAGTTCTTC.

This clonotype was found many times. The V and J genes are TRBV7-6 and TRBJ2-5; D is uncertain. Germline V lookup: CDR1 SGHVS, CDR2 FNYEAQ. CDR3 size: 15 residues. The V end was cut by 1 base, the J end by 5 bases, with 14 bases between. CDR3 DNA sequence: TGTGCCAGCAGCTTAGGGATCTACAGCGAGGAGACCCAGTACTTC. This translates into CASSLGIYSEETQYF.

In its sample, this clonotype was seen many times. The chain is built from TRBV6-5 and TRBJ1-4; no definite D call. V was shortened by 2 bases and J by 6 bases, with 7 bases between the two germline ends. The CDR3 totals 13 residues. The germline gives CDR1 MNHEY, CDR2 SVGAGI. The CDR3 region has the DNA TGTGCCAGCAGTTACACGCCCGATGAAAAACTGTTTTTT. This translates into CASSYTPDEKLFF.

In this sample, this clonotype turned up a few times. This chain links TRBV10-3 with TRBJ2-5, with 7 positions matching TRBD2. V shed 2 bases, J shed 2 bases, and the junction held 8 bases outside the gene matches. Germline lookup yields CDR1 ENHRY and CDR2 SYGVKD. CDR3 length equals 16 residues. CDR3 residues: CAISELSSGAQETQYF. The CDR3 DNA reads TGTGCCATCAGTGAGCTTTCGAGCGGGGCTCAAGAGACCCAGTACTTC.

This clonotype was counted ten times or more. This chain links TRBV5-1 with TRBJ2-5; 11 positions agree with TRBD1. Trimming at V came to 2 bases and at J to 5 bases, leaving 5 bases not matched to a gene. This CDR3 contains 15 residues. Germline loops: CDR1 SGHRS, CDR2 YFSETQ. This CDR3 is CASSFGQGARETQYF. The CDR3 DNA is TGCGCCAGCAGCTTCGGACAGGGGGCGCGGGAGACCCAGTACTTC.

This clonotype showed up many times. The gene calls are TRBV20-1 and TRBJ2-5; D gene unclear. Germline-derived CDR1 and CDR2 are DFQATT and SNEGSKA (reference sequence). CDR3 length equals 15 residues. Trimming took 3 bases from V and 1 from J, leaving 15 bases between them. CDR3 residues: CSASLSGRSQETQYF. CDR3 coding DNA: TGCAGTGCTAGTCTGTCCGGACGGAGCCAAGAGACCCAGTACTTC.

The table lists this clonotype with many counts. V is TRBV7-6 and J is TRBJ1-1; 9 nucleotides align to TRBD1. Looked up from germline, CDR1 is SGHVS and CDR2 is FNYEAQ. The trim removed 5 bases at V and 0 bases at J, leaving 7 bases unmatched. The CDR3 is 16 residues long. CDR3: CASSPRTGDMNTEAFF. CDR3 in DNA: TGTGCCAGCAGCCCACGGACAGGGGACATGAACACTGAAGCTTTCTTT. The variable domain in full, with the rest retrieved from reference TRBV7-6 and TRBJ1-1, is GAGVSQSPRYKVTKRGQDVALRCDPISGHVSLYWYRQALGQGPEFLTYFNYEAQQDKSGLPNDRFSAERPEGSISTLTIQRTEQRDSAMYRCASSPRTGDMNTEAFFGQGTRLTVV.

This chain uses TRBV7-2 with TRBJ2-4; 7 nucleotides agree with TRBD2. This CDR3 has 15 amino acids. Trimming at V came to 5 bases and at J to 4 bases, leaving 8 bases not matched to a gene. Germline-derived CDR1 and CDR2 are SGHTA and FQGNSA. In DNA form, the CDR3 reads TGTGCCAGCAGCCCCTCGGTGGGGGGGAAAAACATTCAGTACTTC. It specifies CASSPSVGGKNIQYF.

This clonotype was picked up many times. The chain combines TRBV24-1 with TRBJ2-3; a possible D gene is TRBD2 (5 bases). V was shortened by 11 bases and J by 4 bases, with 6 bases between the two germline ends. CDR1 is KGHDR, CDR2 SFDVKD, per germline. The CDR3 spans 10 residues. CDR3 region: CAKEADTQYF. The DNA for the CDR3 is TGTGCCAAGGAGGCAGATACGCAGTATTTT.

This clonotype was observed at least ten times. The rearrangement links TRBV9 to TRBJ2-1; a weak D match, TRBD2 (6 bases). The CDR3 extends over 17 amino acids. CDR1 and CDR2 (germline): SGDLS, YYNGEE. Deletions cut 0 bases from V and 1 base from J, with 14 bases between. The CDR3 loop is CASSVAGAGRSYNEQFF. The CDR3 nucleotides read TGTGCCAGCAGCGTAGCTGGAGCGGGCCGTTCCTACAATGAGCAGTTCTTC.

The chain employs TRBV3-1 and TRBJ1-2; possibly TRBD1 for D (6 bases). The CDR3 has 14 residues. CDR1 and CDR2 (germline): LGHDT, YNNKEL (reference sequence). Trimming cost V 1 base and J 6 bases, with 12 bases left between them. The CDR3 coding sequence is TGTGCCAGCAGCCAAGCGCAGGGGAGCCATGGCTACACCTTC. Translation gives CASSQAQGSHGYTF.

This clonotype was seen ten or more times. This chain links TRBV7-4 with TRBJ2-1; perhaps TRBD2 as D (5 bases). CDR1 SGHVT and CDR2 SQSDAQ come from the germline V gene. The CDR3 spans 13 residues. The germline V and J ends were trimmed by 7 bases and 4 bases, with 11 bases remaining between them. For the CDR3, the DNA is TGTGCCAGCACCCCAAGGACTTACAATGAGCAGTTCTTC. This sequence encodes CASTPRTYNEQFF.

This clonotype was counted many times. The rearrangement uses TRBV5-1 and TRBJ1-2, with D possibly TRBD1 on 5 matching bases. The V end was cut by 3 bases, the J end by 8 bases, with 14 bases between. Germline V gene data show CDR1 as SGHRS and CDR2 as YFSETQ. The CDR3 is 13 residues long. The CDR3 loop reads CASSSRGDGGYTF. In nucleotides, the CDR3 is TGCGCCAGCAGCTCTCGAGGGGATGGGGGCTACACCTTC.

This clonotype appeared a few times. The J gene is TRBJ1-5, the V gene TRBV27; perhaps TRBD1 as D (6 bases). The CDR3 length is 17 residues. Germline V gene sequence: CDR1 MNHEY, CDR2 SMNVEV (reference sequence). The V end lost 5 bases, the J end lost 7 bases, and 24 bases lay between the germline ends. The CDR3 here is CASSPGTNRWGRQPQHF. DNA for the CDR3: TGTGCCAGCAGTCCCGGGACAAATCGTTGGGGTCGGCAGCCCCAGCATTTT.

This clonotype was seen many times. The rearrangement links TRBV19 to TRBJ2-7; D unresolved. CDR1 is LNHDA, CDR2 SQIVND, per germline (reference sequence). The length of the CDR3 is 16 residues. V lost 2 bases and J 2 bases, leaving 16 bases between the germline ends. The CDR3 sequence is CASSISAAGPTYEQYF. For the CDR3, the DNA is TGTGCCAGTAGTATAAGCGCCGCAGGTCCAACCTACGAGCAGTACTTC.

The DNA of the CDR3 is TGTGCCAGCAGCTCTCGGACTAGCGGGGATAACACCGGGGAGCTGTTTTTT. This gives the protein CASSSRTSGDNTGELFF. The chain couples TRBV7-9 to TRBJ2-2; 12 bases align to TRBD2. V lost 4 bases to trimming and J lost 2 bases; unmatched junction nucleotides: 5. Germline-derived CDR1 and CDR2 are SEHNR and FQNEAQ (reference sequence). This CDR3 region has 17 residues.

This clonotype was observed at least ten times. The rearrangement links TRBV12-3 or TRBV12-4 to TRBJ2-7, with D unresolved. V was clipped by 6 bases and J by 4 bases, with 10 bases between them. This CDR3 comprises 12 residues. DNA for the CDR3: TGTGCCAGCAGCCAGAGCGCGTACGAGCAGTACTTC. It is translated as CASSQSAYEQYF.

This clonotype showed up many times. The V and J genes are TRBV12-3 or TRBV12-4 and TRBJ2-2; D is perhaps TRBD2 (5 bases). Trimming removed 2 bases at V and 2 bases at J, with 9 bases between. This CDR3 spans 15 amino acids. In DNA, the CDR3 is TGTGCCAGCAGTTTAAGGACTTCTAACACCGGGGAGCTGTTTTTT. Encoded protein: CASSLRTSNTGELFF.

The table lists this clonotype with many counts. The rearrangement uses TRBV5-6 and TRBJ2-1, with D possibly called TRBD1 or TRBD2 (6 bases each). V gave up 5 bases and J gave up 2 bases, with 17 bases separating them. This CDR3 is built from 16 residues. Germline V gives CDR1 SGHDT, CDR2 YYEEEE. CDR3 loop: CASREDRRVAYNEQFF. Written as DNA, the CDR3 is TGTGCCAGCAGAGAAGACAGGAGGGTCGCCTACAATGAGCAGTTCTTC.

There are many counts of this clonotype. The junction shows a germline mismatch at one end, possibly a read error. The V gene is TRBV7-2, the J gene TRBJ2-3, with 7 bases identical to TRBD2. This CDR3 has 11 residues. Germline lookup yields CDR1 SGHTA and CDR2 FQGNSA. CDR3 sequence: CASSLLLALHF. CDR3 nucleotide sequence: TGTGCCAGCAGCTTACTACTAGCGTTGCATTTT.